The source of this T cell receptor (beta chain) is a study of T cell responses to AZD1222 COVID-19 vaccine. Notes on the study in general: Repertoire collection took place solely once the T cell response had peaked. Unmutated variant regions are reportedly the target of nearly half of TCRs that are spike-specific. Donors skewed white British and female; clonal diversity was possibly underestimated. Just a handful of AZD1222 recipients were seropositive at baseline.

Worth noting for this clone: What it binds is unknown.

The V and J ends lost 3 bases and 6 bases respectively, with 11 bases between them. CDR1 and CDR2 (germline): SNHLY, FYNNEI. This CDR3 comprises 13 residues. Some clones are missing from TCRdb's copy, which holds only in-frame ones; the method was immunoSEQ multiplex PCR. The profile covers around 150,000 clones, with 75% to 95% appearing a single time and about 3.3% taken by the ten largest. The chain recombines TRBV2 with TRBJ1-1, with D uncertain. Sequenced material: peripheral blood, taken 28 days after the second AZD1222 dose. The clonotype originates from an adult who received the AZD1222 COVID-19 vaccine. The CDR3 spells CASSEGPGSEAFF. CDR3 sequence (DNA): TGTGCCAGCAGTGAGGGTCCGGGTTCTGAAGCTTTCTTT. The full variable domain, in which reference TRBV2 and TRBJ1-1 provide the parts outside the CDR3, is EPEVTQTPSHQVTQMGQEVILRCVPISNHLYFYWYRQILGQKVEFLVSFYNNEISEKSEIFDDQFSVERPDGSNFTLKIRSTKLEDSAMYFCASSEGPGSEAFFGQGTRLTVV.